Shown below are 26 T cell receptor beta chains from a single sample sequenced in a study of preoperative IRX-2 immunotherapy in early breast cancer. Described treatment: preoperative locoregional IRX-2 cytokine immunotherapy. The method was immunoSEQ multiplex PCR; TCRdb's version includes in-frame clones alone and lacks a portion of them. This table holds about 3,300 clones, around 82% found once. The sequencing here drew on tumor tissue, taken after IRX-2 immunotherapy. These receptor sequences come from a human donor with breast cancer.

The J gene is TRBJ2-1, the V gene TRBV6-8, with TRBD2 matching 8 bases. In germline, CDR1 is MNHGY, CDR2 SAAAGT. CDR3 length: 15 residues. V was pared by 5 bases and J by 0 bases, with 3 bases of the junction left unmatched. As DNA, the CDR3 is TGTGCCAGCAGTCATAGCGGGATCTCCTACAATGAGCAGTTCTTC. It codes for CASSHSGISYNEQFF.

The gene calls are TRBV6-8 and TRBJ2-7, with 9 positions matching TRBD2. V shed 8 bases and J 7 bases; nucleotides not matched to a gene: 9. This CDR3 is 13 amino acids long. Looked up from germline, CDR1 is MNHGY and CDR2 is SAAAGT. CDR3 amino acids: CASELAGPSEQYF. CDR3 bases: TGTGCCAGCGAGCTAGCGGGACCTTCGGAGCAGTACTTC.

The chain employs TRBV7-1 and TRBJ2-3, with 10 positions matching TRBD2. TRBV7-1 is recorded as an ORF, its role being uncertain. The CDR3 consists of 16 residues. V dropped 4 bases and J dropped 2; count of bases not matched to a gene: 6. The CDR3 loop reads CASSLWTSGYTDTQYF. The DNA for the CDR3 is TGTGCCAGCAGCTTATGGACTAGCGGTTACACAGATACGCAGTATTTT.

The chain employs TRBV19 and TRBJ2-7, with 7 positions matching TRBD1. V shed 9 bases and J 0 bases; nucleotides not matched to a gene: 5. From germline, CDR1 is LNHDA and CDR2 SQIVND (reference sequence). The CDR3 has 13 residues. The CDR3 is CASQDRSSYEQYF. In DNA form, the CDR3 reads TGTGCCAGCCAGGACAGGAGCTCCTACGAGCAGTACTTC.

A single count supports this clone. The rearrangement links TRBV30 to TRBJ1-2; D uncertain. The CDR3 is 15 amino acids. Germline V gene sequence: CDR1 GTSNPN, CDR2 SVGIG (reference sequence). V gave up 0 bases and J gave up 7 bases, with 18 bases separating them. Written as DNA, the CDR3 is TGTGCCTGGAGTGTATCTGTTTCGCGGCTGGCTGGCTACACCTTC. This gives the protein CAWSVSVSRLAGYTF. The entire variable domain, with the rest obtained from reference TRBV30 and TRBJ1-2, is as follows: SQTIHQWPATLVQPVGSPLSLECTVEGTSNPNLYWYRQAAGRGLQLLFYSVGIGQISSEVPQNLSASRPQDRQFILSSKKLLLSDSGFYLCAWSVSVSRLAGYTFGSGTRLTVV.

The CDR3 sequence: CASTQRLNSGSNQPQHF. The CDR3 DNA reads TGTGCCAGTACCCAAAGACTAAACTCGGGAAGCAATCAGCCCCAGCATTTT. The genes are TRBV19 and TRBJ1-5; D call uncertain. The germline gives CDR1 LNHDA, CDR2 SQIVND (reference sequence). Trimming removed 7 bases at V and 1 base at J, with 20 bases between. CDR3 length equals 17 residues. Complete variable domain (other parts from reference TRBV19 and TRBJ1-5): DGGITQSPKYLFRKEGQNVTLSCEQNLNHDAMYWYRQDPGQGLRLIYYSQIVNDFQKGDIAEGYSVSREKKESFPLTVTSAQKNPTAFYLCASTQRLNSGSNQPQHFGDGTRLSIL.

V and J are TRBV29-1 and TRBJ2-1; a weak D match, TRBD1 (6 bases). V lost 6 bases and J 5 bases, leaving 11 bases between the germline ends. Germline V CDR1 and CDR2: SQVTM, ANQGSEA. CDR3 length equals 12 residues. CDR3 sequence: CSVPDSNNEQFF. DNA of the CDR3: TGCAGCGTCCCGGACAGCAACAATGAGCAGTTCTTC.

The V gene is TRBV5-1, the J gene TRBJ2-3; 7 bases agree with TRBD2. Losses at the gene ends were 2 bases for V and 3 bases for J; bases not matched to a gene: 6. Germline CDR1 is SGHRS and CDR2 is YFSETQ. The CDR3 runs 15 residues. CDR3 sequence: CASSLLAMFTDTQYF. The CDR3 nucleotides read TGCGCCAGCAGCTTACTAGCGATGTTTACAGATACGCAGTATTTT. The full variable domain, completed using reference TRBV5-1 and TRBJ2-3, is KAGVTQTPRYLIKTRGQQVTLSCSPISGHRSVSWYQQTPGQGLQFLFEYFSETQRNKGNFPGRFSGRQFSNSRSEMNVSTLELGDSALYLCASSLLAMFTDTQYFGPGTRLTVL.

The gene calls are TRBV19 and TRBJ1-1; possibly TRBD1 for D (6 bases). The germline gives CDR1 LNHDA, CDR2 SQIVND (reference sequence). This CDR3 comprises 15 residues. V was cut by 6 bases and J by 1 base, with 15 bases left in between. CDR3 region: CASRAYRARNTEAFF. The CDR3 DNA follows: TGTGCCAGTAGGGCCTACAGGGCCCGGAACACTGAAGCTTTCTTT. Full variable domain (missing parts from reference TRBV19 and TRBJ1-1): DGGITQSPKYLFRKEGQNVTLSCEQNLNHDAMYWYRQDPGQGLRLIYYSQIVNDFQKGDIAEGYSVSREKKESFPLTVTSAQKNPTAFYLCASRAYRARNTEAFFGQGTRLTVV.

The V call is TRBV6-8, the J call TRBJ2-2; TRBD2 aligns across 7 bases. The CDR3 runs to 18 residues. From germline, CDR1 is MNHGY and CDR2 SAAAGT. The V and J ends lost 0 bases and 0 bases, in that order; junction bases with no gene match: 7. The CDR3 spells CASSYSMLADSNTGELFF. In DNA, the CDR3 is TGTGCCAGCAGTTACTCGATGCTAGCGGACTCGAACACCGGGGAGCTGTTTTTT.

The V and J genes are TRBV11-3 and TRBJ2-5, with D tentatively TRBD1 (6 bases). V lost 3 bases to trimming and J lost 5 bases, with 13 bases between them. CDR3 length equals 14 residues. The germline gives CDR1 SGHNT, CDR2 YENEEA. In nucleotides, the CDR3 is TGTGCCAGCAGCTTGTGGGCCACAGGGGAGACCCAGTACTTC. Its translation is CASSLWATGETQYF.

This clone was observed once. The rearrangement joins TRBV29-1 to TRBJ1-1; D not certain. From germline, CDR1 is SQVTM and CDR2 ANQGSEA. The V gene lost 2 bases and the J gene lost 0 bases, with 7 bases spanning the gap. The CDR3 is made up of 13 amino acids. The CDR3 sequence: CSVERQMNTEAFF. The CDR3, as DNA: TGCAGCGTTGAAAGGCAGATGAACACTGAAGCTTTCTTT. Full variable domain (outside the CDR3, taken from reference TRBV29-1 and TRBJ1-1): SAVISQKPSRDICQRGTSLTIQCQVDSQVTMMFWYRQQPGQSLTLIATANQGSEATYESGFVIDKFPISRPNLTFSTLTVSNMSPEDSSIYLCSVERQMNTEAFFGQGTRLTVV.

This chain uses TRBV11-3 with TRBJ2-7; TRBD2 aligns across 7 bases. The V and J ends lost 3 bases and 2 bases, in that order; junction bases with no gene match: 4. The CDR3 runs 14 residues. Looked up from germline, CDR1 is SGHNT and CDR2 is YENEEA. CDR3 residues: CASSFRDYTYEQYF. CDR3 DNA: TGTGCCAGCAGCTTCCGGGACTATACCTACGAGCAGTACTTC.

V and J are TRBV15 and TRBJ1-1, with a tentative D call TRBD1 (5 bases). This CDR3 has 15 residues. The germline V and J ends were trimmed by 1 base and 2 bases, with 11 bases remaining between them. In germline, CDR1 is LNHNV, CDR2 YYDKDF (reference sequence). The CDR3 DNA is TGTGCCACCAGCAGAGCGGCAGGGCAAAACACTGAAGCTTTCTTT. Protein: CATSRAAGQNTEAFF. The full variable domain, its missing parts supplied by reference TRBV15 and TRBJ1-1, is DAMVIQNPRYQVTQFGKPVTLSCSQTLNHNVMYWYQQKSSQAPKLLFHYYDKDFNNEADTPDNFQSRRPNTSFCFLDIRSPGLGDTAMYLCATSRAAGQNTEAFFGQGTRLTVV.

The DNA of the CDR3 is TGTGCCAGTTCATCGTGGACTAGCGGGGACACAGATACGCAGTATTTT. Its translation is CASSSWTSGDTDTQYF. The chain links TRBV19 to TRBJ2-3; 12 nucleotides line up with TRBD2. CDR3 length: 16 residues. Germline-derived CDR1 and CDR2 are LNHDA and SQIVND (reference sequence). V gave up 8 bases and J gave up 2 bases; unmatched junction bases: 8.

The V gene is TRBV12-5, the J gene TRBJ1-2; D might be TRBD1 (6 bases). The V and J ends lost 7 bases and 1 base respectively, with 10 bases between them. The germline CDR1 and CDR2 sequences are LGHNT and FRNRAP. CDR3 length equals 13 residues. The chain's CDR3 is CASAQQGNYGYTF. The CDR3 region has the DNA TGTGCTAGTGCCCAACAGGGTAACTATGGCTACACCTTC.

The genes are TRBV7-2 and TRBJ2-6; TRBD2 is a possible D gene (5 bases). V was shortened by 5 bases and J by 2 bases, with 10 bases between the two germline ends. CDR1 SGHTA and CDR2 FQGNSA come from the germline V gene. The length of the CDR3 is 15 residues. The DNA for the CDR3 is TGTGCCAGCAGCCCCGGGATCCCTGGGGCCAACGTCCTGACTTTC. The encoded protein is CASSPGIPGANVLTF.

This chain joins TRBV19 and TRBJ2-3; D possibly uses TRBD1 or TRBD2 (5 bases each). The CDR3 loop spans 13 amino acids. The germline gives CDR1 LNHDA, CDR2 SQIVND (reference sequence). The V end was cut by 5 bases, the J end by 11 bases, with 17 bases between. The CDR3 region has the DNA TGTGCCAGTAGTCCCGGGACGGCCCTTGTGCAGTATTTT. Amino acids: CASSPGTALVQYF.

This sequence joins TRBV7-1 and TRBJ2-7; no definite D call. TRBV7-1 is an ORF, with its function uncertain. The V gene lost 4 bases and the J gene lost 1 base, with 11 bases spanning the gap. The CDR3 covers 14 residues. CDR3 DNA: TGTGCCAGCAGCTTCATACCTGGGTCCTACGAGCAGTACTTC. It yields the protein CASSFIPGSYEQYF.

The chain joins TRBV28 to TRBJ1-1; D is ambiguous. CDR3 length: 14 residues. Trimming pared 1 base from V and 0 bases from J, leaving 6 bases between. Germline V gene lookup returns CDR1 MDHEN and CDR2 SYDVKM. The CDR3 nucleotides are TGTGCCAGCAGTTTATACCAAATGAACACTGAAGCTTTCTTT. Encoded protein: CASSLYQMNTEAFF.

J is TRBJ2-5 and V is TRBV11-3, with a tentative D call TRBD2 (5 bases). V lost 5 bases and J lost 2, with 12 bases in between. This CDR3 spans 14 amino acids. Per the germline V gene, CDR1 is SGHNT and CDR2 is YENEEA. The CDR3 here is CASSPPGVQETQYF. CDR3 nucleotides: TGTGCCAGCAGCCCCCCCGGGGTTCAAGAGACCCAGTACTTC.

This clone was seen only once. The J gene is TRBJ1-1, the V gene TRBV14; D uncertain. Germline lookup yields CDR1 SGHDN and CDR2 FVKESK. This CDR3 is 15 amino acids long. Trimming shortened V by 4 bases and J by 5 bases, and 17 bases separated the two germline ends. The CDR3 region has the DNA TGTGCCAGCAGCCCTCACAGAAAACCCTTTACTGAAGCTTTCTTT. It encodes CASSPHRKPFTEAFF.

This clone turned up a few times. V and J are TRBV11-3 and TRBJ1-4, with 7 bases identical to TRBD1. Germline lookup yields CDR1 SGHNT and CDR2 YENEEA. The V segment lost 5 bases and the J segment 1 base; nucleotides outside the gene matches: 4. This CDR3 region has 15 residues. The CDR3 sequence: CASSQQGRTNEKLFF. The CDR3 DNA reads as TGTGCCAGCAGCCAACAGGGGCGAACTAATGAAAAACTGTTTTTT.

The rearrangement joins TRBV7-1 to TRBJ2-7, with 9 positions matching TRBD2. TRBV7-1 is marked as an open reading frame, function uncertain. CDR3 length equals 15 residues. Trimming cost V 4 bases and J 4 bases; bases outside gene matches: 8. The CDR3 loop is CASSFPTSGTYEQYF. In DNA form, the CDR3 reads TGTGCCAGCAGCTTTCCGACTAGCGGAACATACGAGCAGTACTTC.

This chain's CDR3 is CASRSILGNEQFF. CDR3 nucleotides: TGTGCCAGCCGAAGTATACTAGGGAATGAGCAGTTCTTC. The chain employs TRBV6-4 and TRBJ2-1; a possible D gene is TRBD2 (5 bases). This CDR3 spans 13 amino acids. The ends were cut back, 8 bases at V and 7 bases at J, with 15 bases in the middle. CDR1 is MRHNA and CDR2 is SNTAGT in the germline V gene.

This sequence joins TRBV30 and TRBJ1-1; D not resolved. This CDR3 is 13 amino acids long. Germline CDR1 is GTSNPN and CDR2 is SVGIG (reference sequence). The V and J ends lost 3 bases and 0 bases respectively, with 8 bases between them. For the CDR3, the DNA is TGTGCCTGGAGAATGCAGATGAACACTGAAGCTTTCTTT. It yields the protein CAWRMQMNTEAFF.